Listed below are T cell receptor beta chains from one sample, sequenced in a study of blood T cell repertoires in COVID-19. Clones were sequenced by immunoSEQ multiplex PCR, and TCRdb holds only the in-frame ones, with some missing. This table has around 100,000 clones, around nine tenths appearing once. The sequenced sample was peripheral blood. The receptors shown here come from a human donor in a cohort sampled during active COVID-19. Each CDR3 is given with its conserved first and last residue. D genes are given only for firm matches. Expanded clones get a size class; other rows say once, few or many, or leave the size out.

clone size: -
J gene: TRBJ2-1
D gene: -
V gene: TRBV11-2
CDR3 protein: CASSLEGRAGEQFF
CDR3 DNA: TGTGCCAGCAGCTTAGAGGGTCGGGCAGGGGAGCAGTTCTTC

clone size: -
J gene: TRBJ2-1
D gene: TRBD2
V gene: TRBV29-1
CDR3 protein: CSVEDLASGFSYNEQFF
CDR3 DNA: TGCAGCGTTGAAGATCTAGCTAGCGGCTTCTCCTACAATGAGCAGTTCTTC

clone size: -
J gene: TRBJ2-5
D gene: -
V gene: TRBV12-3/TRBV12-4
CDR3 protein: CASNPDFAETQYF
CDR3 DNA: TGTGCCAGCAACCCTGACTTTGCTGAGACCCAGTACTTC

clone size: -
J gene: TRBJ2-7
D gene: TRBD2
V gene: TRBV6-1
CDR3 protein: CASSEWGGRTYEQYF
CDR3 DNA: TGTGCCAGCAGTGAATGGGGCGGGAGGACCTACGAGCAGTACTTC

clone size: -
J gene: TRBJ1-6
D gene: -
V gene: TRBV30
CDR3 protein: CAWSVTSGNSPLHF
CDR3 DNA: TGTGCCTGGAGTGTCACGTCCGGGAATTCACCCCTCCACTTT

clone size: -
J gene: TRBJ2-5
D gene: -
V gene: TRBV4-1
CDR3 protein: CASSPLAQGIGKTQYF
CDR3 DNA: TGCGCCAGCAGCCCCCTAGCCCAGGGGATCGGGAAGACCCAGTACTTC

clone size: -
J gene: TRBJ1-2
D gene: -
V gene: TRBV5-6
CDR3 protein: CASSLVETVGYTF
CDR3 DNA: TGTGCCAGCAGCTTGGTGGAGACAGTAGGCTACACCTTC

clone size: -
J gene: TRBJ1-2
D gene: TRBD1
V gene: TRBV2
CDR3 protein: CASSEALEGARLDGYTF
CDR3 DNA: TGTGCCAGCAGTGAAGCGCTAGAGGGGGCGCGGCTGGATGGCTACACCTTC

clone size: -
J gene: TRBJ1-1
D gene: -
V gene: TRBV5-1
CDR3 protein: CASSVRVLNTEAFF
CDR3 DNA: TGCGCCAGCAGCGTCAGGGTTTTGAACACTGAAGCTTTCTTT

clone size: -
J gene: TRBJ2-1
D gene: TRBD2
V gene: TRBV6-2/TRBV6-3
CDR3 protein: CASSALAGNEQFF
CDR3 DNA: TGTGCCAGCAGTGCACTAGCGGGAAACGAGCAGTTCTTC

clone size: -
J gene: TRBJ2-3
D gene: -
V gene: TRBV5-1
CDR3 protein: CASSVDPGDTQYF
CDR3 DNA: TGCGCCAGCAGCGTGGACCCGGGGGATACGCAGTATTTT

clone size: -
J gene: TRBJ2-1
D gene: TRBD1
V gene: TRBV5-5
CDR3 protein: CASIPGQGLNEQFF
CDR3 DNA: TGTGCCAGCATACCGGGACAGGGGTTGAATGAGCAGTTCTTC

clone size: -
J gene: TRBJ2-5
D gene: -
V gene: TRBV1
CDR3 protein: CTSSHKRQHQETQYF
CDR3 DNA: TGCACCAGCAGCCATAAACGACAGCACCAAGAGACCCAGTACTTC

clone size: -
J gene: TRBJ1-1
D gene: TRBD1
V gene: TRBV3-1/TRBV3-2
CDR3 protein: CASSSDREVNTEAFF
CDR3 DNA: TGTGCCAGCAGCTCCGACAGGGAGGTAAACACTGAAGCTTTCTTT

clone size: -
J gene: TRBJ1-2
D gene: -
V gene: TRBV2
CDR3 protein: CASNSWGQNAFYGYTF
CDR3 DNA: TGTGCCAGCAACAGCTGGGGCCAGAACGCCTTCTATGGCTACACCTTC

clone size: -
J gene: TRBJ2-7
D gene: -
V gene: TRBV7-9
CDR3 protein: CASTSGEGSYEQYF
CDR3 DNA: TGTGCCAGCACCTCCGGGGAAGGCTCCTACGAGCAGTACTTC

clone size: -
J gene: TRBJ2-5
D gene: -
V gene: TRBV12-3/TRBV12-4
CDR3 protein: CASSPGVGETQYF
CDR3 DNA: TGTGCCAGCAGCCCAGGGGTTGGAGAGACCCAGTACTTC

clone size: -
J gene: TRBJ2-5
D gene: -
V gene: TRBV14
CDR3 protein: CASSQDREETQYF
CDR3 DNA: TGTGCCAGCAGCCAAGATCGGGAGGAGACCCAGTACTTC

clone size: -
J gene: TRBJ1-3
D gene: -
V gene: TRBV7-8
CDR3 protein: CASSLSPRAWNTIYF
CDR3 DNA: TGTGCCAGCAGCTTGTCTCCCAGGGCCTGGAACACCATATATTTT

clone size: -
J gene: TRBJ2-7
D gene: -
V gene: TRBV6-5
CDR3 protein: CASNRGGEQYF
CDR3 DNA: TGTGCCAGCAATAGAGGAGGCGAGCAGTACTTC

clone size: -
J gene: TRBJ2-1
D gene: -
V gene: TRBV11-3
CDR3 protein: CASSLDNREQFF
CDR3 DNA: TGTGCCAGCAGCTTAGATAACAGGGAGCAGTTCTTC

clone size: -
J gene: TRBJ2-7
D gene: TRBD1
V gene: TRBV5-1
CDR3 protein: CASSSGQASSYEQYF
CDR3 DNA: TGCGCCAGCAGCTCAGGACAGGCTAGCTCCTACGAGCAGTACTTC

clone size: -
J gene: TRBJ2-3
D gene: TRBD2
V gene: TRBV9
CDR3 protein: CASRGTSSDTQYF
CDR3 DNA: TGTGCCAGCAGGGGGACTAGCTCAGATACGCAGTATTTT

clone size: -
J gene: TRBJ2-7
D gene: TRBD2
V gene: TRBV28
CDR3 protein: CASSVKREGHHEQYF
CDR3 DNA: TGTGCCAGTTCGGTCAAGCGGGAGGGCCACCACGAGCAGTACTTC

clone size: -
J gene: TRBJ1-1
D gene: -
V gene: TRBV30
CDR3 protein: CAWNLGATEAFF
CDR3 DNA: TGTGCCTGGAATCTGGGGGCGACTGAAGCTTTCTTT

clone size: once
J gene: TRBJ2-1
D gene: -
V gene: TRBV5-4
CDR3 protein: CASIRTPESYNEQFF
CDR3 DNA: TGTGCCAGCATTCGGACACCCGAATCCTACAATGAGCAGTTCTTC

clone size: -
J gene: TRBJ2-3
D gene: TRBD2
V gene: TRBV13
CDR3 protein: CASSSSSGGYTDTQYF
CDR3 DNA: TGTGCCAGCAGCTCATCTAGCGGGGGGTACACAGATACGCAGTATTTT

clone size: -
J gene: TRBJ2-7
D gene: TRBD1
V gene: TRBV9
CDR3 protein: CASSARQGPYEQYF
CDR3 DNA: TGTGCCAGCAGCGCCCGACAGGGTCCCTACGAGCAGTACTTC

clone size: -
J gene: TRBJ2-1
D gene: TRBD2
V gene: TRBV6-2/TRBV6-3
CDR3 protein: CASSYSSRGLARVGNEQFF
CDR3 DNA: TGTGCCAGCAGTTACTCGAGTAGGGGACTAGCCAGGGTTGGCAATGAGCAGTTCTTC

clone size: -
J gene: TRBJ2-7
D gene: TRBD1
V gene: TRBV9
CDR3 protein: CASGGTGTHEQYF
CDR3 DNA: TGTGCCAGCGGCGGGACAGGGACCCACGAGCAGTACTTC

clone size: -
J gene: TRBJ2-5
D gene: -
V gene: TRBV21-1
CDR3 protein: CASSTRRQKETQYF
CDR3 DNA: TGTGCCAGCAGCACCAGGAGACAGAAAGAGACCCAGTACTTC

clone size: -
J gene: TRBJ2-5
D gene: -
V gene: TRBV19
CDR3 protein: CASSISVATVQETQYF
CDR3 DNA: TGTGCCAGTAGTATATCGGTCGCCACGGTCCAAGAGACCCAGTACTTC

clone size: -
J gene: TRBJ2-5
D gene: TRBD2
V gene: TRBV7-9
CDR3 protein: CASSSPGGGGRGLGETQYF
CDR3 DNA: TGTGCCAGCAGCTCACCCGGAGGCGGGGGGCGAGGCCTCGGAGAGACCCAGTACTTC

clone size: -
J gene: TRBJ2-1
D gene: -
V gene: TRBV3-1/TRBV3-2
CDR3 protein: CASSLEWQRSEQFF
CDR3 DNA: TGTGCCAGCAGCCTAGAGTGGCAGAGGAGTGAGCAGTTCTTC

clone size: -
J gene: TRBJ2-2
D gene: -
V gene: TRBV18
CDR3 protein: CASSPPGVGSGELFF
CDR3 DNA: TGTGCCAGCTCACCACCAGGAGTCGGGTCCGGGGAGCTGTTTTTT

clone size: once
J gene: TRBJ2-2
D gene: TRBD2
V gene: TRBV9
CDR3 protein: CASSVDGTSGAWTNTGELFF
CDR3 DNA: TGTGCCAGCAGCGTAGACGGGACTAGCGGGGCGTGGACGAACACCGGGGAGCTGTTTTTT

clone size: -
J gene: TRBJ2-1
D gene: TRBD2
V gene: TRBV28
CDR3 protein: CASSLGAGGPYNEQFF
CDR3 DNA: TGTGCCAGCAGTTTAGGAGCGGGAGGCCCTTACAATGAGCAGTTCTTC

clone size: -
J gene: TRBJ2-7
D gene: -
V gene: TRBV3-1/TRBV3-2
CDR3 protein: CASSQQGGKAYEQYF
CDR3 DNA: TGTGCCAGCAGCCAACAGGGCGGGAAAGCCTACGAGCAGTACTTC

clone size: -
J gene: TRBJ2-1
D gene: TRBD1
V gene: TRBV28
CDR3 protein: CASSPRGQGSYNEQFF
CDR3 DNA: TGTGCCAGCAGTCCGAGAGGACAGGGCTCCTACAATGAGCAGTTCTTC

clone size: -
J gene: TRBJ1-5
D gene: -
V gene: TRBV12-3/TRBV12-4
CDR3 protein: CASSLGRNQPQHF
CDR3 DNA: TGTGCCAGCAGTTTAGGGAGAAATCAGCCCCAGCATTTT

clone size: -
J gene: TRBJ2-1
D gene: -
V gene: TRBV5-6
CDR3 protein: CASSSGGLGYFINEQFF
CDR3 DNA: TGTGCCAGCAGCTCTGGGGGACTCGGGTATTTTATCAATGAGCAGTTCTTC

clone size: -
J gene: TRBJ2-5
D gene: TRBD1
V gene: TRBV19
CDR3 protein: CASRDRGQETQYF
CDR3 DNA: TGTGCCAGTAGGGACAGGGGGCAAGAGACCCAGTACTTC

clone size: -
J gene: TRBJ2-1
D gene: -
V gene: TRBV19
CDR3 protein: CASSMAWGGAREQFF
CDR3 DNA: TGTGCCAGTAGTATGGCCTGGGGGGGGGCGAGGGAGCAGTTCTTC